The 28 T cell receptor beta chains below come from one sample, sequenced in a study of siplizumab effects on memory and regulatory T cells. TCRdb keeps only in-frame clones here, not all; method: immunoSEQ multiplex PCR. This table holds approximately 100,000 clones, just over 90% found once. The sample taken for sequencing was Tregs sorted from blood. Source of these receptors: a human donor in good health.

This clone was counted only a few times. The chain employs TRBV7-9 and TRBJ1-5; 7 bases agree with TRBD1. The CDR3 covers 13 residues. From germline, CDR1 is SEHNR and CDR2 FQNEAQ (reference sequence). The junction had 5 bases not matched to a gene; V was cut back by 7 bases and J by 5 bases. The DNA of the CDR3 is TGTGCCAGCACCGACAGGGCGGATCAGCCCCAGCATTTT. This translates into CASTDRADQPQHF.

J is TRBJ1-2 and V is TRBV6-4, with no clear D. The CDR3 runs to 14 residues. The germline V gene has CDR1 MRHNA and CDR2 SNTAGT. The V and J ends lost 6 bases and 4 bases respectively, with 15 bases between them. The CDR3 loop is CASSYSAGGYGYTF. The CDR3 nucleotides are TGTGCCAGCAGCTACTCAGCTGGAGGCTATGGCTACACCTTC.

CDR3 coding DNA: TGCGCCAGCAGCATGACAGGGGAGTATGGCTACACCTTC. The encoded protein is CASSMTGEYGYTF. The chain recombines TRBV5-1 with TRBJ1-2; 8 bases map to TRBD1. The CDR3 totals 13 residues. With 4 bases clipped from V and 5 bases from J, the junction kept 4 bases outside the gene matches. Per the germline V gene, CDR1 is SGHRS and CDR2 is YFSETQ.

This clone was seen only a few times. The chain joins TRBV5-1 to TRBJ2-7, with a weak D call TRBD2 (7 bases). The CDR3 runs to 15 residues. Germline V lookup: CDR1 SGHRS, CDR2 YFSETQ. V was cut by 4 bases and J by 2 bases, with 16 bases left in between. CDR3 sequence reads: CASSPGGGSAYEQYF. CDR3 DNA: TGCGCCAGCAGCCCGGGGGGCGGGAGCGCCTACGAGCAGTACTTC.

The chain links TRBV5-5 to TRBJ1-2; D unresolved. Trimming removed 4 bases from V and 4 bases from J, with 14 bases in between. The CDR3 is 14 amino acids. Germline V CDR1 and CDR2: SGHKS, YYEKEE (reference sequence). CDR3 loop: CASSLLKGPYGYTF. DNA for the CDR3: TGTGCCAGCAGCCTATTGAAGGGTCCCTATGGCTACACCTTC.

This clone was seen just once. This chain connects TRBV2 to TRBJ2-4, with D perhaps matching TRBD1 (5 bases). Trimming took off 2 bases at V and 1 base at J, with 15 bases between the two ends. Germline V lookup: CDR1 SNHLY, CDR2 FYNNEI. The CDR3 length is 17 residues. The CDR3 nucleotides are TGTGCCAGCAGTGAAAGGGGTCTAGAGTGGGCCAAAAACATTCAGTACTTC. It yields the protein CASSERGLEWAKNIQYF.

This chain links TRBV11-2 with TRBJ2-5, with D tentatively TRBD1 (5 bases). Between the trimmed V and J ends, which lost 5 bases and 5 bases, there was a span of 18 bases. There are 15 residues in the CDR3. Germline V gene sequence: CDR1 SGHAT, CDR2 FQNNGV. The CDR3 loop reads CASSPGRAPGETQYF. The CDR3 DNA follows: TGTGCCAGCAGCCCAGGTCGGGCTCCAGGGGAGACCCAGTACTTC.

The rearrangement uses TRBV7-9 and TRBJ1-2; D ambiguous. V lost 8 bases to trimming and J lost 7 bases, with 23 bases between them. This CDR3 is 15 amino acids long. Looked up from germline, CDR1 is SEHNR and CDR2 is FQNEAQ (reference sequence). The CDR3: CASRSGSVRTGGYTF. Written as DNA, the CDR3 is TGTGCCAGCCGATCTGGGAGCGTAAGGACGGGTGGCTACACCTTC.

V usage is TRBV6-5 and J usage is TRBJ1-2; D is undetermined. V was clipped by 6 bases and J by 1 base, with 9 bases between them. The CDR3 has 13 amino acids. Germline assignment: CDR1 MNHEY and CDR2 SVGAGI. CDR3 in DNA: TGTGCCAGCAGGGGCCCTTTTAACTATGGCTACACCTTC. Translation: CASRGPFNYGYTF.

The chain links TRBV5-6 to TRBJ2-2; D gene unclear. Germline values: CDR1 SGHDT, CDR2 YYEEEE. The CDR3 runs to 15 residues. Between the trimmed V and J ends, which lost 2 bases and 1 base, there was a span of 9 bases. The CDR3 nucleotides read TGTGCCAGCAGCTTAGGTGAGCTGAACACCGGGGAGCTGTTTTTT. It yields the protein CASSLGELNTGELFF.

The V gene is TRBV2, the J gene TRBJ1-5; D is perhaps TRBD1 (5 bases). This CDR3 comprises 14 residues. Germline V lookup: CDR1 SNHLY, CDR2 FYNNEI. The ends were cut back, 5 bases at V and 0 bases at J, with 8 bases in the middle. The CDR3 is CASSSTDSNQPQHF. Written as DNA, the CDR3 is TGTGCCAGCAGTTCGACAGATAGCAATCAGCCCCAGCATTTT.

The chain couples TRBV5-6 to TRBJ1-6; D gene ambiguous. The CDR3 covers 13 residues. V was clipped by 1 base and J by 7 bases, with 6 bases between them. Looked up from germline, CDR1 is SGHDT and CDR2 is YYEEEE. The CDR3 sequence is CASSLTTNSPLHF. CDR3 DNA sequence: TGTGCCAGCAGCTTGACTACCAATTCACCCCTCCACTTT.

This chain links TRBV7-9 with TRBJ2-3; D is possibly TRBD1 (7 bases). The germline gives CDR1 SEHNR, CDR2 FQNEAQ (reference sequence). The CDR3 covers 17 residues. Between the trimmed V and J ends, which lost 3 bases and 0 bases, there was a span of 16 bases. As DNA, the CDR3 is TGTGCCAGCAGCTTTCCCCTCAGGGGGACTAGCACAGATACGCAGTATTTT. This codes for CASSFPLRGTSTDTQYF.

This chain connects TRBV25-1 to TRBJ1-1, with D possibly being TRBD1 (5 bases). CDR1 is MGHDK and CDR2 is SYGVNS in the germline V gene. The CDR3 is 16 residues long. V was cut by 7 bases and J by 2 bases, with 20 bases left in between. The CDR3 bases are TGTGCCAGCACACGAGGGGTTTGGGGTGTTAACACTGAAGCTTTCTTT. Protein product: CASTRGVWGVNTEAFF.

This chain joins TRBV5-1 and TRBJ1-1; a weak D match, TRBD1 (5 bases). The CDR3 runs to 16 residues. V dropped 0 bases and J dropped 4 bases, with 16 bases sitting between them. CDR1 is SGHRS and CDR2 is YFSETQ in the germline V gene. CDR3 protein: CASSLVGTSRGTEAFF. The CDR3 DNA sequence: TGCGCCAGCAGCTTGGTCGGGACCTCGCGGGGCACTGAAGCTTTCTTT.

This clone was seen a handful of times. The CDR3 loop is CASSPGDRDFTEAFF. The DNA for the CDR3 is TGCGCCAGCAGCCCCGGGGACAGGGATTTCACTGAAGCTTTCTTT. This chain connects TRBV5-1 to TRBJ1-1; TRBD1 matches at 9 bases. Germline values: CDR1 SGHRS, CDR2 YFSETQ. Trimming removed 4 bases from V and 4 bases from J; junction bases left unmatched: 8. This CDR3 comprises 15 residues.

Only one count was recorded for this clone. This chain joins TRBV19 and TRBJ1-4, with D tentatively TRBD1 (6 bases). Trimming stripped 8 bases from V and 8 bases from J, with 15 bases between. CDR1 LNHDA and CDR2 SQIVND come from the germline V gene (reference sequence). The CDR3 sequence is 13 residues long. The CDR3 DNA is TGTGCCAGTGCGGCCAGGGGCCGGGAAAAACTGTTTTTT. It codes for CASAARGREKLFF.

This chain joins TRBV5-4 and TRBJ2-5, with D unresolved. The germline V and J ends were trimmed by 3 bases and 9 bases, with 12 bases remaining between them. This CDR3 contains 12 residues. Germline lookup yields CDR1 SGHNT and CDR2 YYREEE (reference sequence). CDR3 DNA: TGTGCCAGCAGCTCCTACTTGTCGGCCCAGTACTTC. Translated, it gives CASSSYLSAQYF.

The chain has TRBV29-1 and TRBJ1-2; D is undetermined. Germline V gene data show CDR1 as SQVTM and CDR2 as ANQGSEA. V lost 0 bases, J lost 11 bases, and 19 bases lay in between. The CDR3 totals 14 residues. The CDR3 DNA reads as TGCAGCGTTGAAGATCGCCCCCCATTGTTCTTATACACCTTC. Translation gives CSVEDRPPLFLYTF.

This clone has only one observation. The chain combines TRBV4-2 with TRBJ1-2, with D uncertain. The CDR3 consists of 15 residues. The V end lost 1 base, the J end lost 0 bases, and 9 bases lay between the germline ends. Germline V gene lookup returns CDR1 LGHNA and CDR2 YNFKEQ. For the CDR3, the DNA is TGTGCCAGCAGCCAAGTGAAAGGGACTAACTATGGCTACACCTTC. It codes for CASSQVKGTNYGYTF.

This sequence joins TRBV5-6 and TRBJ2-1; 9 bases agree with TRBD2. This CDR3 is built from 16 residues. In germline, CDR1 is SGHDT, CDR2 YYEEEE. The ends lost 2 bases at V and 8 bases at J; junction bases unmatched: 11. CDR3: CASSLSAGGRMDEQFF. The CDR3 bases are TGTGCCAGCAGCTTATCGGCGGGGGGGCGTATGGATGAGCAGTTCTTC.

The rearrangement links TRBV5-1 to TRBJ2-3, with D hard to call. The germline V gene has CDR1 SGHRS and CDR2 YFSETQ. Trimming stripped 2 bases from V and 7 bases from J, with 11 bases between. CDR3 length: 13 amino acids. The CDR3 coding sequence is TGCGCCAGCAGCTTTACCCTGTCCAATACGCAGTATTTT. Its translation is CASSFTLSNTQYF.

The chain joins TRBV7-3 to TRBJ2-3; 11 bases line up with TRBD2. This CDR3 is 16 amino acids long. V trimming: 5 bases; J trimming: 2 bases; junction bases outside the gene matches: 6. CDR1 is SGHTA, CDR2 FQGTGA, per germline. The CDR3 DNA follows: TGTGCCAGCAGCCCCGGGACTAGCGGAAACACAGATACGCAGTATTTT. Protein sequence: CASSPGTSGNTDTQYF.

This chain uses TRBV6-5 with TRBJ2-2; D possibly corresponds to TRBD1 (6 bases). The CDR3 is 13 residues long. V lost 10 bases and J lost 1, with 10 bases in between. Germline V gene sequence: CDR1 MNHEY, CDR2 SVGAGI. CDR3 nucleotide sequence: TGTGCCAACAGGGTGGGGAACACCGGGGAGCTGTTTTTT. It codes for CANRVGNTGELFF.

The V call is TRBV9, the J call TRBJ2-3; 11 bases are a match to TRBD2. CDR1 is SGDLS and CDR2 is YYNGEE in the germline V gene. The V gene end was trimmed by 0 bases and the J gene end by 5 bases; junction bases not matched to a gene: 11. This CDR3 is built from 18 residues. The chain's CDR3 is CASSVAWRLAGTGDTQYF. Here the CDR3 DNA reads TGTGCCAGCAGCGTAGCCTGGAGACTAGCGGGAACAGGAGATACGCAGTATTTT.

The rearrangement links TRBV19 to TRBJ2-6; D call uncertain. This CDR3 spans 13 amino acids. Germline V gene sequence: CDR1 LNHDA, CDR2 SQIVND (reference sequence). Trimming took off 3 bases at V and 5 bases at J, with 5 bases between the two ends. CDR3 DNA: TGTGCCAGTAGTATTCTTAGGGCCAACGTCCTGACTTTC. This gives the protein CASSILRANVLTF.

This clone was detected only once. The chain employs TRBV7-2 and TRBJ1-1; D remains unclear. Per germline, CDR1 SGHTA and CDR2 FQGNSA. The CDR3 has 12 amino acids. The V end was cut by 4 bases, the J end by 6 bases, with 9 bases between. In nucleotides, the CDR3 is TGTGCCAGCAGCTGGGGTCTCGCTGAAGCTTTCTTT. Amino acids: CASSWGLAEAFF.

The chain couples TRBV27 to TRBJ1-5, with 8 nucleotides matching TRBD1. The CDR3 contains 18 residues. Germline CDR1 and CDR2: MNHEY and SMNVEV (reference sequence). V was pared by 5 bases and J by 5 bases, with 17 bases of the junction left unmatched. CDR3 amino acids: CASSRSPTGGGYDQPQHF. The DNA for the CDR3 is TGTGCCAGCAGTCGATCCCCCACAGGGGGGGGATACGATCAGCCCCAGCATTTT.